These 9 T cell receptor beta chains were sequenced from one sample in a study of blood T cell repertoires in COVID-19. Assay used: immunoSEQ multiplex PCR; TCRdb lists only in-frame clones, some missing. The table lists approximately 120,000 clones, around 81% of them singletons. The sample consisted of peripheral blood. The receptors originated from a human donor in a cohort sampled during active or convalescent COVID-19.

The genes are TRBV29-1 and TRBJ2-2; 10 nucleotides line up with TRBD2. Germline assignment: CDR1 SQVTM and CDR2 ANQGSEA. CDR3 length: 16 residues. The trim removed 4 bases at V and 6 bases at J, leaving 11 bases unmatched. For the CDR3, the DNA is TGCAGCGTTGCCCGAGCGGGAGGGCCGTTATCCGGGGAGCTGTTTTTT. This encodes CSVARAGGPLSGELFF.

The V and J genes are TRBV19 and TRBJ2-3; 7 bases fit TRBD1. V gave up 8 bases and J gave up 6 bases; unmatched junction bases: 11. Germline CDR1 is LNHDA and CDR2 is SQIVND (reference sequence). The CDR3 is 14 residues long. In DNA, the CDR3 is TGTGCCAGTGGGGGCGGCAGGGGGTCCGATACGCAGTATTTT. Translated, it gives CASGGGRGSDTQYF.

This sequence joins TRBV7-2 and TRBJ2-3; 8 nucleotides line up with TRBD2. This CDR3 contains 15 residues. The V and J ends lost 5 bases and 6 bases, in that order; junction bases with no gene match: 10. Germline V gene data show CDR1 as SGHTA and CDR2 as FQGNSA. As DNA, the CDR3 is TGTGCCAGCAGCCCCCGATTAGCGGGGCAGGATACGCAGTATTTT. This gives the protein CASSPRLAGQDTQYF.

The chain joins TRBV6-5 to TRBJ1-3; the D gene is possibly TRBD1 (5 bases). Germline values: CDR1 MNHEY, CDR2 SVGAGI. Between the trimmed V and J ends, which lost 7 bases and 0 bases, there was a span of 13 bases. This CDR3 region has 15 residues. This chain's CDR3 is CASTLTASSGNTIYF. Written as DNA, the CDR3 is TGTGCCAGCACTTTGACAGCGAGCTCTGGAAACACCATATATTTT.

This clone has only a few counts. The V gene is TRBV7-9, the J gene TRBJ2-1; maybe TRBD2 (5 bases). The V gene's germline CDR1 is SEHNR and CDR2 FQNEAQ (reference sequence). V lost 5 bases and J 4 bases, leaving 15 bases between the germline ends. CDR3 size: 15 residues. The CDR3 nucleotides are TGTGCCAGCAGCAGGACTTTTCCATTTTACAATGAGCAGTTCTTC. Its protein is CASSRTFPFYNEQFF.

V gene TRBV9 combines with J gene TRBJ2-1, with 9 bases that match TRBD2. CDR3 size: 15 residues. The junction had 7 bases not matched to a gene; V was cut back by 0 bases and J by 9 bases. Germline assignment: CDR1 SGDLS and CDR2 YYNGEE. The CDR3 nucleotides read TGTGCCAGCAGCGTAGGTGGCGGGGGGGCGTTTGAGCAGTTCTTC. Protein sequence: CASSVGGGGAFEQFF. The full variable domain, its missing parts supplied by reference TRBV9 and TRBJ2-1, is DSGVTQTPKHLITATGQRVTLRCSPRSGDLSVYWYQQSLDQGLQFLIQYYNGEERAKGNILERFSAQQFPDLHSELNLSSLELGDSALYFCASSVGGGGAFEQFFGPGTRLTVL.

The gene calls are TRBV3-1 (or the pseudogene TRBV3-2) and TRBJ1-3; a weak D match, TRBD1 (5 bases). The CDR3 length is 14 residues. Trimming stripped 2 bases from V and 8 bases from J, with 13 bases between. Germline values: CDR1 LGHDT, CDR2 YNNKEL (reference sequence). CDR3 in amino acids: CASSQLPGGDTIYF. CDR3 sequence (DNA): TGTGCCAGCAGCCAACTCCCGGGGGGAGACACCATATATTTT.

The chain joins TRBV30 to TRBJ1-1; maybe TRBD1 (6 bases). V lost 3 bases, J lost 3 bases, and 14 bases lay in between. Germline V gene data show CDR1 as GTSNPN and CDR2 as SVGIG (reference sequence). There are 14 residues in the CDR3. This chain's CDR3 is CAWRGRGGYTEAFF. The CDR3 DNA reads TGTGCCTGGAGAGGTAGGGGGGGCTACACTGAAGCTTTCTTT. Full variable domain (remainder filled in from reference TRBV30 and TRBJ1-1): SQTIHQWPATLVQPVGSPLSLECTVEGTSNPNLYWYRQAAGRGLQLLFYSVGIGQISSEVPQNLSASRPQDRQFILSSKKLLLSDSGFYLCAWRGRGGYTEAFFGQGTRLTVV.

V and J are TRBV9 and TRBJ1-1; no clear D gene. The CDR3 has 14 amino acids. Trimming left V 0 bases short and J 1 base short, with 7 bases between. Per germline, CDR1 SGDLS and CDR2 YYNGEE. The CDR3 reads CASSVVPGNTEAFF. The CDR3 nucleotides read TGTGCCAGCAGCGTAGTTCCAGGGAACACTGAAGCTTTCTTT.